A single sample gave rise to the 13 T cell receptor beta chains below, sequenced in a study of shared clonotypes between healthy human individuals. Assay: immunoSEQ multiplex PCR; the TCRdb copy retains only in-frame clones and omits some. The table lists 300,000 to 400,000 clones, around 67% of them singletons. The sequencing input was memory CD4+ T cells sorted from blood. The subset denotes: CD45RA-negative fraction. These receptors all stem from a man under 40 in good health.

The chain combines TRBV20-1 with TRBJ2-7, with TRBD1 matching over 7 bases. V lost 3 bases, J lost 6 bases, and 2 bases stayed unmatched. Germline-derived CDR1 and CDR2 are DFQATT and SNEGSKA (reference sequence). The CDR3 consists of 11 residues. CDR3 protein: CSASRQGEQYF. In DNA form, the CDR3 reads TGCAGTGCTAGCCGACAGGGCGAGCAGTACTTC.

This clone was seen only a few times. In nucleotides, the CDR3 is TGTGCCATCAGTGAGACGGGAGTCTATGGCTACACCTTC. Its translation: CAISETGVYGYTF. The gene calls are TRBV10-3 and TRBJ1-2; D is ambiguous. The germline gives CDR1 ENHRY, CDR2 SYGVKD. There are 13 residues in the CDR3. V shed 2 bases and J shed 4 bases, with 8 bases lying between them.

The gene calls are TRBV6-1 and TRBJ1-4, with D maybe TRBD1 (6 bases). The CDR3 runs to 15 residues. Germline assignment: CDR1 MNHNS and CDR2 SASEGT. V shed 6 bases and J shed 7 bases, with 18 bases lying between them. The CDR3 DNA reads TGTGCCAGCAGGAAAAGGGACACCGGGACTGAAAAACTGTTTTTT. Translation gives CASRKRDTGTEKLFF.

The chain has TRBV2 and TRBJ1-2, with 7 nucleotides matching TRBD1. The CDR3 is made up of 14 amino acids. V lost 6 bases to trimming and J lost 0 bases; unmatched junction nucleotides: 4. Germline V CDR1 and CDR2: SNHLY, FYNNEI. CDR3 nucleotide sequence: TGTGCCAGCAGAGAGGACAGGTCTAACTATGGCTACACCTTC. Translating it yields CASREDRSNYGYTF.

The chain couples TRBV5-5 to TRBJ1-2, with a possible D match to TRBD1 (5 bases). The CDR3 extends over 14 amino acids. The V end lost 4 bases, the J end lost 4 bases, and 14 bases lay between the germline ends. The V gene's germline CDR1 is SGHKS and CDR2 YYEKEE (reference sequence). The CDR3 sequence: CASSRSTAIYGYTF. The CDR3 nucleotides are TGTGCCAGCAGCCGATCGACAGCTATCTATGGCTACACCTTC.

This clone was found a few times. The chain couples TRBV19 to TRBJ1-1; D is uncertain. Trimming pared 3 bases from V and 9 bases from J, leaving 14 bases between. The germline CDR1 and CDR2 sequences are LNHDA and SQIVND (reference sequence). The CDR3 is 13 amino acids. CDR3 region: CASSMRQSSKAFF. The CDR3 region has the DNA TGTGCCAGTAGTATGCGGCAATCCTCAAAAGCTTTCTTT.

This clone showed up just a few times. The rearrangement links TRBV7-9 to TRBJ2-1; 11 positions agree with TRBD2. V lost 5 bases to trimming and J lost 1 base; unmatched junction nucleotides: 10. The germline V gene has CDR1 SEHNR and CDR2 FQNEAQ (reference sequence). This CDR3 spans 18 amino acids. The chain's CDR3 is CASSQTSGNLRSYNEQFF. The DNA for the CDR3 is TGTGCCAGCAGCCAGACTAGCGGGAATCTTCGTTCCTACAATGAGCAGTTCTTC.

V gene TRBV7-8 combines with J gene TRBJ2-1; 10 nucleotides align to TRBD2. V shed 3 bases, J shed 7 bases, and the junction held 6 bases outside the gene matches. The CDR3 length is 15 residues. The germline CDR1 and CDR2 sequences are SGHVS and FQNEAQ. Here the CDR3 reads CASSLVAGGENEQFF. As DNA, the CDR3 is TGTGCCAGCAGCTTGGTAGCGGGAGGTGAAAATGAGCAGTTCTTC.

The chain couples TRBV9 to TRBJ1-2, with TRBD1 as a possible D gene (6 bases). The CDR3 extends over 13 amino acids. From germline, CDR1 is SGDLS and CDR2 YYNGEE. V lost 1 base and J 4 bases, leaving 8 bases between the germline ends. The CDR3 sequence is CASSVLGGYGYTF. CDR3 DNA sequence: TGTGCCAGCAGCGTACTAGGGGGCTATGGCTACACCTTC.

The chain couples TRBV5-6 to TRBJ2-3; D is unclear. The V gene lost 7 bases and the J gene lost 3 bases, with 15 bases spanning the gap. The CDR3 has 14 amino acids. Germline V CDR1 and CDR2: SGHDT, YYEEEE. CDR3 residues: CASHHPAPTDTQYF. In DNA form, the CDR3 reads TGTGCCAGCCACCACCCGGCTCCAACAGATACGCAGTATTTT.

This chain connects TRBV29-1 to TRBJ2-4, with D unclear. Germline CDR1 SQVTM, CDR2 ANQGSEA. Between the trimmed V and J ends, which lost 6 bases and 1 base, there was a span of 13 bases. The CDR3 extends over 14 amino acids. The CDR3 sequence is CSVWTVGAKNIQYF. The DNA of the CDR3 is TGCAGCGTCTGGACCGTAGGGGCCAAAAACATTCAGTACTTC.

This clone was counted at least ten times. The V gene is TRBV6-1, the J gene TRBJ2-7; 9 bases line up with TRBD2. Germline V gene data show CDR1 as MNHNS and CDR2 as SASEGT. There are 15 residues in the CDR3. J was trimmed by 6 bases and V by 4 bases; bases with no gene match: 10. In nucleotides, the CDR3 is TGTGCCAGCAGTGGTAGCGGGAGTAGTTCGCGCGAGCAGTACTTC. Protein: CASSGSGSSSREQYF.

This chain joins TRBV14 and TRBJ2-1; perhaps TRBD2 as D (6 bases). This CDR3 is 15 amino acids long. CDR1 SGHDN and CDR2 FVKESK come from the germline V gene. V gave up 4 bases and J gave up 5 bases, with 15 bases separating them. The CDR3 DNA reads as TGTGCCAGCAGCCCCCTAACGGGAGTTAACAATGAGCAGTTCTTC. It codes for CASSPLTGVNNEQFF.